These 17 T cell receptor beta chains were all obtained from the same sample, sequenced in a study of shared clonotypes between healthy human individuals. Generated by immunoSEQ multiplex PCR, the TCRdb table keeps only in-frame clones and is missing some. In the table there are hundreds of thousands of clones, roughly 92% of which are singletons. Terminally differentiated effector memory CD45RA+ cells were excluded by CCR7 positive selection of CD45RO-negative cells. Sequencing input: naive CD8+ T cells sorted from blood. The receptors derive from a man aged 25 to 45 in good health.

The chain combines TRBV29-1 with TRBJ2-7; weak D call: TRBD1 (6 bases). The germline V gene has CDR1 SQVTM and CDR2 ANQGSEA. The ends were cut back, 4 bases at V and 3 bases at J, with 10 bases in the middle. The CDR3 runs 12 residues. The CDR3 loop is CSVGDMGYEQYF. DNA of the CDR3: TGCAGCGTTGGGGACATGGGCTACGAGCAGTACTTC.

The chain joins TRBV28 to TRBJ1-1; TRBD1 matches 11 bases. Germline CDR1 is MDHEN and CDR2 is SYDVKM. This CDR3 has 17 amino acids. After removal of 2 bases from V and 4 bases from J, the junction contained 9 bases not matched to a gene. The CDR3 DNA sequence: TGTGCCAGCAGTTTAAGGTCCCCGGGACAGGGGGGCACTGAAGCTTTCTTT. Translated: CASSLRSPGQGGTEAFF.

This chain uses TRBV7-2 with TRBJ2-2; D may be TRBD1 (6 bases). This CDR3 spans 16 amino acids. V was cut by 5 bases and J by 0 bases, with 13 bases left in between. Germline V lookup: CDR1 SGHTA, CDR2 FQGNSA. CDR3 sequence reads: CASSDYRVTNTGELFF. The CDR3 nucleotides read TGTGCCAGCAGCGACTACAGGGTTACGAACACCGGGGAGCTGTTTTTT.

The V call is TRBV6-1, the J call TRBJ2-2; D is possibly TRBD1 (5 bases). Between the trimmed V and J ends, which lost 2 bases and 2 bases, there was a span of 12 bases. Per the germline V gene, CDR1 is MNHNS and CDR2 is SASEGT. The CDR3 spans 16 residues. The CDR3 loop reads CASSEQPTDNTGELFF. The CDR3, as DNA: TGTGCCAGCAGTGAACAGCCGACAGACAACACCGGGGAGCTGTTTTTT.

The CDR3 region is CASSFGNPPYEQYF. The CDR3 DNA follows: TGTGCCAGCAGTTTCGGGAACCCGCCCTACGAGCAGTACTTC. The chain employs TRBV28 and TRBJ2-7, with TRBD2 as a possible D gene (5 bases). V was cut by 3 bases and J by 2 bases, with 11 bases left in between. This CDR3 is 14 amino acids long. Germline-derived CDR1 and CDR2 are MDHEN and SYDVKM.

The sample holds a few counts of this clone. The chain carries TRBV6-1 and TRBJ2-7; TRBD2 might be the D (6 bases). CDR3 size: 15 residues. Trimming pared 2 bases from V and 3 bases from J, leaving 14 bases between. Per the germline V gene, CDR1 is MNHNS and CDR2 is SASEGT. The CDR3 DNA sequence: TGTGCCAGCAGTGAAAGGGGACTTCCCCTCTACGAGCAGTACTTC. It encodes CASSERGLPLYEQYF.

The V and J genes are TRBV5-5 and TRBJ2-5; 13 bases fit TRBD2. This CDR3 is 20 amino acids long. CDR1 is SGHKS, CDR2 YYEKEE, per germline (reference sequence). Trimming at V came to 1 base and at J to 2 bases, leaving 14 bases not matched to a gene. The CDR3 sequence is CASSLPPGTSGTITQETQYF. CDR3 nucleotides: TGTGCCAGCAGCTTGCCCCCCGGGACTAGCGGGACTATTACTCAAGAGACCCAGTACTTC.

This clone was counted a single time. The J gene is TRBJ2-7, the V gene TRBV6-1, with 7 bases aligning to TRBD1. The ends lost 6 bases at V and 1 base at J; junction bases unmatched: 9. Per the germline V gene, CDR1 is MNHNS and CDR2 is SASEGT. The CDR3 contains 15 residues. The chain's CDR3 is CASRQGQETSYEQYF. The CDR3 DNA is TGTGCCAGCAGGCAAGGACAGGAAACATCCTACGAGCAGTACTTC.

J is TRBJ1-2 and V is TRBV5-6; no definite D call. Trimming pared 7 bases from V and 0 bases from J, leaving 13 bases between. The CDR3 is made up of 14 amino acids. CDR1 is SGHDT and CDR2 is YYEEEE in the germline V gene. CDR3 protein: CASRLRRANYGYTF. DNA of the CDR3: TGTGCCAGCCGCCTGAGGCGAGCTAACTATGGCTACACCTTC.

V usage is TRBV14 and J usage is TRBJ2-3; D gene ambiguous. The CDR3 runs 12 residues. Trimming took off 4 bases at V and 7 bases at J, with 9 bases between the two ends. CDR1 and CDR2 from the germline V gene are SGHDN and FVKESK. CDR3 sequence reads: CASSLGWNTQYF. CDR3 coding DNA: TGTGCCAGCAGCCTGGGATGGAATACGCAGTATTTT. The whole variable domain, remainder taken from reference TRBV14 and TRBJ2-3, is EAGVTQFPSHSVIEKGQTVTLRCDPISGHDNLYWYRRVMGKEIKFLLHFVKESKQDESGMPNNRFLAERTGGTYSTLKVQPAELEDSGVYFCASSLGWNTQYFGPGTRLTVL.

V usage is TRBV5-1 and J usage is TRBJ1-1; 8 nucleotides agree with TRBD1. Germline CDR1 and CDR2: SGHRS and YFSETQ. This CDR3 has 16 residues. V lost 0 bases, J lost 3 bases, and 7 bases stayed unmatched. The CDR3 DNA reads TGCGCCAGCAGCTTGGGAACAGGGGGGGCCCACACTGAAGCTTTCTTT. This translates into CASSLGTGGAHTEAFF.

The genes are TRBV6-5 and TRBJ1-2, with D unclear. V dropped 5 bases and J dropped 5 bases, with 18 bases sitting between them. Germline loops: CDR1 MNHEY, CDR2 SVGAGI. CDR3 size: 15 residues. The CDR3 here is CASSTPDASLYGYTF. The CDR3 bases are TGTGCCAGCAGTACCCCAGACGCTTCACTTTATGGCTACACCTTC.

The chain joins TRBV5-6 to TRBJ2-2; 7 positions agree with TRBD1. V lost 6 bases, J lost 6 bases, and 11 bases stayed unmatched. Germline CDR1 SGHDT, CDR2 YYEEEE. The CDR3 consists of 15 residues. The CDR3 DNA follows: TGTGCCAGCATTTCAATTAACAGGGGCGCCGGGGAGCTGTTTTTT. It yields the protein CASISINRGAGELFF.

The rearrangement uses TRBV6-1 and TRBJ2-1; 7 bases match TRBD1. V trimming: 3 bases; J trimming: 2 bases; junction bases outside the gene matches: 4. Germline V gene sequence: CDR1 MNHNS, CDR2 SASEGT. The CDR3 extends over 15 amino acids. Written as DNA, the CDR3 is TGTGCCAGCAGTGACCTCGGACAGGCCTACAATGAGCAGTTCTTC. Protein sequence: CASSDLGQAYNEQFF.

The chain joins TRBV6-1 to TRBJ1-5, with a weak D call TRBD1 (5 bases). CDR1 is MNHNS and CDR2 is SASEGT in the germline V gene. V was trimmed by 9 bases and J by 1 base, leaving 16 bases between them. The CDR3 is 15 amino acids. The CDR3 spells CASTIGGLSNQPQHF. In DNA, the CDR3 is TGTGCCAGTACCATTGGGGGATTGAGCAATCAGCCCCAGCATTTT.

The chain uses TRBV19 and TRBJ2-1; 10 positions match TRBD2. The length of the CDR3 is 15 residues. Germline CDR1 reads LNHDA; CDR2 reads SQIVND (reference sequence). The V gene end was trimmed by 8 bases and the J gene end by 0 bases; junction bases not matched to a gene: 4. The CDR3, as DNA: TGTGCCAGTGCTAGCGGGAGCAACTCCTACAATGAGCAGTTCTTC. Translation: CASASGSNSYNEQFF.

The CDR3 nucleotides read TGCAGCGTTAACAGGGACAACTTTGACGAGCAGTACTTC. Translation: CSVNRDNFDEQYF. V gene TRBV29-1 combines with J gene TRBJ2-7, with D maybe TRBD1 (6 bases). This CDR3 contains 13 residues. The V end lost 5 bases, the J end lost 5 bases, and 16 bases lay between the germline ends. Germline V lookup: CDR1 SQVTM, CDR2 ANQGSEA.